The clone carrying this T cell receptor (beta chain) was counted between two and nine times. Its antigen is not identified. The data derive from a study of T cell repertoires in cytomegalovirus infection. Across the whole study: Public TCR beta signature analysis indicated the presence of both CMV infection and matching HLA type.

Study-wide points: Of the TCR beta families, the public ones yielded a cumulative frequency that identified carriers of CMV plus the relevant HLA. Within the response measured ex vivo, HLA-C-restricted CMV-specific TCR beta clonotypes were dominant.

TCRdb analysed the reads with MiXCR anew, one entry per CDR3 protein. The table lists hundreds of thousands of distinct CDR3 sequences, more than 9% of them singletons. This CDR3 has 11 residues. Germline-derived CDR1 and CDR2 are SGHDN and FVKESK. Trimming left V 3 bases short and J 8 bases short, with 5 bases between. This rearrangement joins TRBV14 to TRBJ2-1; D gene uncertain. The clonotype originates from a human donor in good health (CMV status not recorded). Some clones in this sample may be carry-over from other donors' samples. The material sequenced was PBMCs. For the CDR3, the DNA is TGTGCCAGCAGCCACCTGCATGAGCAGTTCTTC. Translation: CASSHLHEQFF.